The clone carrying this TCR beta chain was detected many times. The antigen is not known. For the second PCR, which ran for 7 to 11 cycles, a sample-barcoded 5' primer and a J-beta primer mix were used. From the 5' RACE reads, TCRdb called clonotypes with MiXCR, one entry per CDR3 protein. This sample carries hundreds of thousands of distinct CDR3 sequences, more than 35% of them seen once, and the ten largest clones take 15% to 20%. Drawing of peripheral blood yielded 7.5 to 10 milliliters from each donor. The entry originates in a study of blood T cells in healthy people across ages. From germline, CDR1 is LGHNA and CDR2 YSLEER. CDR3 size: 15 residues. V was pared by 0 bases and J by 5 bases, with 4 bases of the junction left unmatched. Study-wide points: Higher diversity, along with more naive CD4+ cells, distinguished long-lived donors from aged donors.

This TCR derives from a man older than 75 in good health. V usage is TRBV4-3 and J usage is TRBJ2-1; 7 bases fit TRBD2. Material: blood. The chain's CDR3 is CASSQEGRANNEQFF. In DNA, the CDR3 is TGCGCCAGCAGCCAAGAAGGGAGGGCTAACAATGAGCAGTTCTTC.